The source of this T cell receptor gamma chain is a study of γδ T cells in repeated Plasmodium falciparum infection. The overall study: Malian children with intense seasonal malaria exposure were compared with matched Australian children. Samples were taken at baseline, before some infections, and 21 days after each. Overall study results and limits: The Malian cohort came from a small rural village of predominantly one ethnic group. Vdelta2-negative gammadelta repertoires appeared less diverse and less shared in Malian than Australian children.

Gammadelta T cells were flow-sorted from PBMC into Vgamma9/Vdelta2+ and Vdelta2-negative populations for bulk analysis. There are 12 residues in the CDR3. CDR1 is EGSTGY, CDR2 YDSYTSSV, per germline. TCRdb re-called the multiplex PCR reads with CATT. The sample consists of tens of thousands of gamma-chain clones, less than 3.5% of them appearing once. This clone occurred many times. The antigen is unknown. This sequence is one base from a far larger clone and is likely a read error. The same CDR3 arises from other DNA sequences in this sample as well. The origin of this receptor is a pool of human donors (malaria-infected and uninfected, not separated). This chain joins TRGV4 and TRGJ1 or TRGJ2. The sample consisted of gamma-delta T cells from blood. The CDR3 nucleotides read TGTGCCACCTGGGATGTAGGTTATAAGAAGCTCTTT. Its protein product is CATWDVGYKKLF.